What follows are 26 T cell receptor beta chains derived from one specimen sequenced in a study of T cells expressing NK-cell markers. No DNA is given; TCRdb re-called the 5' RACE reads and lists each CDR3 protein once. The sample includes over 150,000 distinct CDR3 sequences. Source material: blood T cells: a sorted CD56 or NKG2C T cell subset, CD4+ or CD8+ T cells, or bulk PBMC T cells (not recorded which). The receptors were gathered from a man aged 18-70 years in good health.

This chain joins TRBV7-6 and TRBJ2-1. The CDR3 is 14 amino acids. The germline CDR1 and CDR2 sequences are SGHVS and FNYEAQ. CDR3 in amino acids: CASSFRGSYNEQFF.

CDR3 protein: CASSLGGGFGSPLHF. The chain recombines TRBV7-2 with TRBJ1-6; TCRdb selects TRBD1, and the lack of DNA leaves this call unchecked. The CDR3 sequence is 15 residues long. CDR1 is SGHTA, CDR2 FQGNSA, per germline.

V and J are TRBV7-2 and TRBJ2-7; TCRdb's D call, TRBD1, is unchecked because there is no DNA. The CDR3 runs to 15 residues. The germline gives CDR1 SGHTA, CDR2 FQGNSA. The CDR3 protein is CASSAYGGPAYEQYF.

This chain uses TRBV2 with TRBJ1-2. This CDR3 contains 13 residues. Per germline, CDR1 SNHLY and CDR2 FYNNEI. The CDR3 loop is CASSEWPYYGYTF.

The chain combines TRBV7-9 with TRBJ1-1; there is no DNA to check the TCRdb D call of TRBD1. CDR3 size: 13 residues. Germline V gene sequence: CDR1 SEHNR, CDR2 FQNEAQ (reference sequence). This CDR3 is CASGADSNTEAFF.

V usage is TRBV11-2 and J usage is TRBJ2-7; TCRdb reports TRBD1, a call that lacks DNA to check it against. This CDR3 is 16 amino acids long. The germline gives CDR1 SGHAT, CDR2 FQNNGV. This chain's CDR3 is CASSFYPDRFPYEQYF.

V and J are TRBV5-1 and TRBJ2-4; TCRdb outputs TRBD2, but without DNA this stays unchecked. The CDR3 consists of 15 residues. The germline CDR1 and CDR2 sequences are SGHRS and YFSETQ. The CDR3: CASRFAGAAKNIQYF.

V usage is TRBV30 and J usage is TRBJ2-7. The CDR3 spans 12 residues. CDR1 and CDR2 (germline): GTSNPN, SVGIG (reference sequence). CDR3 in amino acids: CAWSDLSYEQYF.

The rearrangement joins TRBV20-1 to TRBJ1-2. This CDR3 spans 12 amino acids. Germline V gene sequence: CDR1 DFQATT, CDR2 SNEGSKA (reference sequence). CDR3 sequence: CSARPVGSGYTF.

The chain joins TRBV7-2 to TRBJ2-7; TCRdb names TRBD1, which stays unverified in the absence of DNA. Germline CDR1 reads SGHTA; CDR2 reads FQGNSA. This CDR3 region has 16 residues. The CDR3 region is CASSQPGQGARYEQYF.

The V call is TRBV5-1, the J call TRBJ2-3; TCRdb selects TRBD2, and the lack of DNA leaves this call unchecked. Germline loops: CDR1 SGHRS, CDR2 YFSETQ. The CDR3 is made up of 16 amino acids. CDR3 sequence: CASSWTSGGSTDTQYF.

This rearrangement joins TRBV7-3 to TRBJ2-3; as DNA is missing, the TRBD2 call by TCRdb cannot be tested. This CDR3 has 20 residues. Per germline, CDR1 SGHTA and CDR2 FQGTGA. The CDR3: CASSLTPGTSGGPHTDTQYF.

The chain links TRBV7-9 to TRBJ2-5; TCRdb calls TRBD2, which cannot be checked without DNA. Germline-derived CDR1 and CDR2 are SEHNR and FQNEAQ (reference sequence). CDR3 length equals 12 residues. CDR3 region: CASSYPRDPKYF.

V usage is TRBV5-6 and J usage is TRBJ1-1; with no DNA, the TCRdb D assignment of TRBD1 cannot be verified. Germline V lookup: CDR1 SGHDT, CDR2 YYEEEE. The CDR3 loop spans 15 amino acids. CDR3 amino acids: CASSLGRRGNTEAFF.

The genes are TRBV7-9 and TRBJ2-5; TCRdb names TRBD2, which stays unverified in the absence of DNA. Germline V gives CDR1 SEHNR, CDR2 FQNEAQ (reference sequence). This CDR3 comprises 14 residues. The CDR3 loop reads CASSLAGPEETQYF.

The gene calls are TRBV7-2 and TRBJ2-5; TCRdb selects TRBD2, and the lack of DNA leaves this call unchecked. From germline, CDR1 is SGHTA and CDR2 FQGNSA. This CDR3 has 15 residues. This CDR3 is CASSLDPSGGETQYF.

The rearrangement joins TRBV5-4 to TRBJ2-1; as DNA is missing, the TRBD2 call by TCRdb cannot be tested. Germline V gene data show CDR1 as SGHNT and CDR2 as YYREEE (reference sequence). The CDR3 totals 15 residues. The CDR3 loop is CASSSLAGTYNEQFF.

This chain uses TRBV3-1 with TRBJ2-3; the D call from TCRdb, TRBD1, cannot be confirmed without DNA. Germline assignment: CDR1 LGHDT and CDR2 YNNKEL (reference sequence). This CDR3 has 17 residues. The CDR3 loop reads CASSQDHGQGGEDTQYF.

The rearrangement uses TRBV4-2 and TRBJ2-1; TCRdb's D gene call, TRBD2, goes unchecked for lack of DNA. Germline loops: CDR1 LGHNA, CDR2 YNFKEQ. This CDR3 has 17 residues. The CDR3 loop is CASSQASSGAIYNEQFF.

V usage is TRBV7-9 and J usage is TRBJ2-1; TCRdb lists TRBD1, though no DNA is available to test this call. There are 15 residues in the CDR3. Germline CDR1 is SEHNR and CDR2 is FQNEAQ (reference sequence). CDR3 loop: CASRPRRDSDNEQFF.

The V gene is TRBV28, the J gene TRBJ2-2. This CDR3 has 15 residues. CDR1 and CDR2 (germline): MDHEN, SYDVKM. This CDR3 reads CASSRGSANTGELFF. Full variable domain (remainder filled in from reference TRBV28 and TRBJ2-2): DVKVTQSSRYLVKRTGEKVFLECVQDMDHENMFWYRQDPGLGLRLIYFSYDVKMKEKGDIPEGYSVSREKKERFSLILESASTNQTSMYLCASSRGSANTGELFFGEGSRLTVL.

V gene TRBV7-9 combines with J gene TRBJ1-1. Per the germline V gene, CDR1 is SEHNR and CDR2 is FQNEAQ (reference sequence). There are 15 residues in the CDR3. Here the CDR3 reads CASSLVASKNTEAFF.

V is TRBV29-1 and J is TRBJ1-2; the D call of TRBD1 rests on TCRdb alone, since no DNA is present to check it. This CDR3 comprises 13 residues. CDR1 is SQVTM and CDR2 is ANQGSEA in the germline V gene. The CDR3 reads CSDGQGTNYGYTF.

The chain links TRBV20-1 to TRBJ1-2. In germline, CDR1 is DFQATT, CDR2 SNEGSKA (reference sequence). CDR3 length: 14 residues. The CDR3 is CSARSLTTFYGYTF.

V gene TRBV5-1 combines with J gene TRBJ2-5; the D call of TRBD1 rests on TCRdb alone, since no DNA is present to check it. Germline V gene sequence: CDR1 SGHRS, CDR2 YFSETQ. The CDR3 extends over 16 amino acids. The CDR3 spells CASSLGSTGWQETQYF.

The chain links TRBV11-2 to TRBJ2-1; TCRdb's D call, TRBD2, is unchecked because there is no DNA. The germline V gene encodes CDR1 SGHAT and CDR2 FQNNGV. This CDR3 is built from 16 residues. CDR3 in amino acids: CASSPRSGPPYNEQFF.